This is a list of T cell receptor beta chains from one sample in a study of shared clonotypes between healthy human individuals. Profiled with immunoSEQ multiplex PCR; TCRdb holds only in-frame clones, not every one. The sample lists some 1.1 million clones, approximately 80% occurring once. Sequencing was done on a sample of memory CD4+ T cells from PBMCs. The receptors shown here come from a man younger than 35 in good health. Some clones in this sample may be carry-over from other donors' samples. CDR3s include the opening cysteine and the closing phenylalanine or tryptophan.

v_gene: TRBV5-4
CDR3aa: CASSLDSGRTEAFF

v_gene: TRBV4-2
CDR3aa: CASSPDTRQNQETQYF

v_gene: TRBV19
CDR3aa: CASSISIGNQPQHF

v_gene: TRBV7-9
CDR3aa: CASSPPGERVYGYTF

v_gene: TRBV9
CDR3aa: CASSVRPSGKAGELFF

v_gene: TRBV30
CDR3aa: CAWSDGGLETQYF

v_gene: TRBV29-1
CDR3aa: CSVNRGQGETQYF

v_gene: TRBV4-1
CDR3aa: CASSHPFDRNTEAFF

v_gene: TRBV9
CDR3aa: CASSVDTRAGELFF

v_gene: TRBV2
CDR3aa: CASSEYNEKLFF

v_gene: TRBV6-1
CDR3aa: CASGSGGRTEAFF

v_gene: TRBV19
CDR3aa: CASSTGGTAGNTIYF

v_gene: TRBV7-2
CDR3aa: CASSFSNSDQPQHF

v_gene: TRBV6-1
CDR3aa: CASSEGSWPGSSYNEQFF

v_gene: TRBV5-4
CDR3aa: CASSFTLDASGGEQFF

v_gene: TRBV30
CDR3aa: CAWNGAGGVEQYF

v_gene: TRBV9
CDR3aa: CASSVAPWDEQFF

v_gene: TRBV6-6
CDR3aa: CASSPSRTPQETQYF

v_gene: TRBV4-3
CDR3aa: CASSQSFTGGQETQYF

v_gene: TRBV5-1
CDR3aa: CASSQGPGGPEAFF

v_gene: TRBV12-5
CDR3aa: CASGPGTGGSYNEQFF

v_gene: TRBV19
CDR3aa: CASSPPGANEQYF

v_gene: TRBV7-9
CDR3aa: CASRNTDSPHYGYTF

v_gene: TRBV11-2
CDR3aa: CASGGYTEAFF

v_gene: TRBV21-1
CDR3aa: CASSVPGTGDQETQYF

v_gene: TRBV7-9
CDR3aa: CASSPTQDTQYF

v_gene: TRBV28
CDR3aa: CASSLPPGVFF

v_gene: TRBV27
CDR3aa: CASSFWGISRSGANVLTF

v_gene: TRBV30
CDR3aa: CAWNSGAGGTDTQYF

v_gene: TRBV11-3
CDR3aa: CASSLHSGGASTF

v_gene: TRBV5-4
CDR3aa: CASSLAGASSFHEQYF

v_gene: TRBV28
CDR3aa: CASSLQQGGLGSYNEQFF

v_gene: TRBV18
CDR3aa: CASSPGRGQGLVEAFF

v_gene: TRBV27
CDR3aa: CASSFGQGKDYGYTF

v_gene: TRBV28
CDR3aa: CASSSRAKGINQPQHF

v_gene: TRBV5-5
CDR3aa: CASSPGLAGSTDTQYF

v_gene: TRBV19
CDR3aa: CASSIRQKGQPQHF

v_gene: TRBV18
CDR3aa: CASSPPEGALQETQYF

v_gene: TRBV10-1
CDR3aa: CASSPVAGQETQYF

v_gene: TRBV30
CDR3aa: CAWGASGEQFF

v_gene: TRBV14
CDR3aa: CASSRISSADTQYF

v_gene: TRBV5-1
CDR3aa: CASSPGTGTNYGYTF

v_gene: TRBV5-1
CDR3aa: CASSDSWTGGNTIYF

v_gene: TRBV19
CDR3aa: CASNLSGQGRGSEAFF

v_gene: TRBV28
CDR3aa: CASSLEGLYGNTIYF

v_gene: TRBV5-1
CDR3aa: CASSLAALAGTGELFF

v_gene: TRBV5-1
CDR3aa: CASSGLAGVRNEQFF

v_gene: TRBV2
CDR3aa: CASSAGQYQETQYF

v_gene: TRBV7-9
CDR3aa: CASNLATPAVTEAFF

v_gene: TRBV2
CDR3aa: CASSGRTVNIQYF

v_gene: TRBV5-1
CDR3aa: CASRPGWQAATEAFF

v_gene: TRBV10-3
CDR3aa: CAIGQGIQETQYF

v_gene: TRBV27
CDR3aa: CASSDPPSSYNEQFF